The rows below give T cell receptor beta chains drawn from one sample of a study of cytomegalovirus exposure and HLA in healthy donors. Sequencing was performed with immunoSEQ multiplex PCR; in TCRdb, only in-frame clones are kept and a portion is missing. Of about 110,000 clones in the sample, roughly 88% are singletons; the top ten hold 3% to 3.5%. The sequencing sample was made of PBMCs. The origin of the receptors is a woman aged 18-29 years in good health and CMV-seronegative. CDR3s leave out the opening cysteine and the closing phenylalanine or tryptophan.

13	TRBJ2-1	TRBV27	ASSLGSGEYNEQF
11	TRBJ1-1	TRBV5-8	ASSLTANTEAF
12	TRBJ2-7	TRBV7-8	ASSFRTGLEEQY
14	TRBJ2-2	TRBV2	ASSALAGGNTGELF
10	TRBJ1-2	TRBV10-3	ATLGDSYGYT
10	TRBJ1-1	TRBV28	ASSLSNTEAF
12	TRBJ2-7	TRBV4-1	ASSQEWANHEQY
14	TRBJ2-1	TRBV5-4	ASSSSGARFYNEQF
12	TRBJ2-5	TRBV5-1	ASSLGGAQETQY
15	TRBJ1-6	TRBV7-9	ASSFSTQGGRNSPLH
11	TRBJ2-5	TRBV6-1	ASSVGDWETQY
14	TRBJ2-5	TRBV25-1	ASSVLTWDRQETQY
14	TRBJ2-2	TRBV7-8	ASSLAFTSNTGELF
11	TRBJ1-5	TRBV2	ASQGAGNQPQH
14	TRBJ1-2	TRBV4-1	ASSPRGVSTNYGYT
11	TRBJ2-1	TRBV19	ASGRFSYNEQF
15	TRBJ2-5	TRBV4-1	ASSQDNLPGGRETQY
11	TRBJ1-6	TRBV10-2	ASSGDRNSPLH
12	TRBJ1-1	TRBV5-1	ASSLVGGNTEAF
13	TRBJ1-3	TRBV7-8	ASSLYGQLRNTIY
13	TRBJ2-1	TRBV4-1	ASSQDPGPQGGQF
13	TRBJ1-1	TRBV2	ASRETGTANTEAF
14	TRBJ1-1	TRBV25-1	ASSAQGGGPNTEAF
12	TRBJ1-2	TRBV5-1	ASSPVGHQNGYT
12	TRBJ2-1	TRBV15	ATSRGDSYNEQF
14	TRBJ1-3	TRBV18	ASSPPSGSSGNTIY
10	TRBJ2-1	TRBV7-9	ASSPGFNEQF